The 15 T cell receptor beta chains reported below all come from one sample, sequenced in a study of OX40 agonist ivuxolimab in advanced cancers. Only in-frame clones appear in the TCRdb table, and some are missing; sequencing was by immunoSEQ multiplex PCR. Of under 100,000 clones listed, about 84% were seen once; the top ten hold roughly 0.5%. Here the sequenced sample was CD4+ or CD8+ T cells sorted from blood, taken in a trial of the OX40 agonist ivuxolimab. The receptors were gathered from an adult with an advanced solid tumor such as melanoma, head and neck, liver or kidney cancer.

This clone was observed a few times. CDR3 region: CSVEMYMNTEAFF. The CDR3 coding sequence is TGCAGCGTTGAAATGTATATGAACACTGAAGCTTTCTTT. The V and J genes are TRBV29-1 and TRBJ1-1, with D uncertain. CDR3 length: 13 residues. V was clipped by 2 bases and J by 0 bases, with 7 bases between them. Germline assignment: CDR1 SQVTM and CDR2 ANQGSEA.

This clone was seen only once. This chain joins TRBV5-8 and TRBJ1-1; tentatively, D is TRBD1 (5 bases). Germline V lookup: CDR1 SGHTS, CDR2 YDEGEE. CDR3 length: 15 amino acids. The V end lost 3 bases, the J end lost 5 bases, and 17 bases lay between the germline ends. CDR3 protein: CASSYSRGGGTEAFF. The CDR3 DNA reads TGTGCCAGCAGCTACTCCCGTGGGGGAGGGACTGAAGCTTTCTTT.

CDR3 bases: TGTGCCAGCAGCCCCGTTTTGGGCTACACCTTC. Translation gives CASSPVLGYTF. The V call is TRBV6-6, the J call TRBJ1-2; D call uncertain. V dropped 6 bases and J dropped 8 bases, with 10 bases sitting between them. The CDR3 loop spans 11 amino acids. The germline V gene encodes CDR1 MNHNY and CDR2 SVGAGI (reference sequence).

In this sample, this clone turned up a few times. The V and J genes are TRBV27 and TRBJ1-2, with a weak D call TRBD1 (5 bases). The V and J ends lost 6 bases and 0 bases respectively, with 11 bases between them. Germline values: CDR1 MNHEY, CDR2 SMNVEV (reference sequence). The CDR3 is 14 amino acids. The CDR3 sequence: CASSRTPANYGYTF. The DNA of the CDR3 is TGTGCCAGCAGCCGGACACCTGCTAACTATGGCTACACCTTC.

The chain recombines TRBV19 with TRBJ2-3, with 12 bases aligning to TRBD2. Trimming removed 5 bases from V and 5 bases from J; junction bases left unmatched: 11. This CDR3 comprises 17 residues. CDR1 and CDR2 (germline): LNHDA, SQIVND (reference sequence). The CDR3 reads CASSLRLAGAQGDTQYF. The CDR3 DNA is TGTGCCAGTAGTCTGCGACTAGCGGGGGCTCAAGGAGATACGCAGTATTTT. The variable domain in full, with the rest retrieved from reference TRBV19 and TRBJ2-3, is DGGITQSPKYLFRKEGQNVTLSCEQNLNHDAMYWYRQDPGQGLRLIYYSQIVNDFQKGDIAEGYSVSREKKESFPLTVTSAQKNPTAFYLCASSLRLAGAQGDTQYFGPGTRLTVL.

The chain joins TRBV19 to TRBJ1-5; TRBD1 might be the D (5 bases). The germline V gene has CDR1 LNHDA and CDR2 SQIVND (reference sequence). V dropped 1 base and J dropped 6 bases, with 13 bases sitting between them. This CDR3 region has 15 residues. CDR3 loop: CASSIGGGAGQPQHF. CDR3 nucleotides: TGTGCCAGTAGTATAGGCGGGGGAGCGGGTCAGCCCCAGCATTTT.

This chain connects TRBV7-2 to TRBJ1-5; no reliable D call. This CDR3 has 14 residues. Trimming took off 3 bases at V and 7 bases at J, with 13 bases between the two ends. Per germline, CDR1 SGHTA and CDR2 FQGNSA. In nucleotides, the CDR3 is TGTGCCAGCAGCTTTACAGATGCGGGACAGCCCCAGCATTTT. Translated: CASSFTDAGQPQHF.

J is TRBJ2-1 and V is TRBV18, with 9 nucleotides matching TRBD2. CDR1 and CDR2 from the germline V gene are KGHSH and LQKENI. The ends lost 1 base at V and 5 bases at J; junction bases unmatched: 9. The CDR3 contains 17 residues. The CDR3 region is CASSPQERGVPDNEQFF. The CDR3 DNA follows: TGTGCCAGCTCACCACAGGAGCGGGGGGTACCTGACAATGAGCAGTTCTTC.

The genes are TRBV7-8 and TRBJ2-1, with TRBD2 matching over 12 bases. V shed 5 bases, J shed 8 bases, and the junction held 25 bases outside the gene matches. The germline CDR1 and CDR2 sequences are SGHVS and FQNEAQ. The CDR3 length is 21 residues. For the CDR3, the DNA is TGTGCCAGCAGCGCTCCAAGCTCCGGTGGACTAGCGGGGACTCTTGACGATGAGCAGTTCTTC. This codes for CASSAPSSGGLAGTLDDEQFF.

In DNA, the CDR3 is TGCGCCAGCAGTGAGCCGACCCGGAAGACAGGGAGATTAGCCAAAAACATTCAGTACTTC. It is translated as CASSEPTRKTGRLAKNIQYF. The rearrangement uses TRBV10-1 and TRBJ2-4; 7 nucleotides agree with TRBD1. J lost 0 bases, V lost 2 bases, and 16 bases had no gene match. In germline, CDR1 is WNHNN, CDR2 SYGVQD (reference sequence). The CDR3 loop spans 20 amino acids.

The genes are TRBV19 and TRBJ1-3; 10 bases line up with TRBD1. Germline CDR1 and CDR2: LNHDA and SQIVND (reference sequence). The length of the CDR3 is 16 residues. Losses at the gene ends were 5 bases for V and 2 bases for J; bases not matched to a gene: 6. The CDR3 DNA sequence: TGTGCCAGTAGTGCAACCGGGACAGGGGCTGGAAACACCATATATTTT. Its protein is CASSATGTGAGNTIYF.

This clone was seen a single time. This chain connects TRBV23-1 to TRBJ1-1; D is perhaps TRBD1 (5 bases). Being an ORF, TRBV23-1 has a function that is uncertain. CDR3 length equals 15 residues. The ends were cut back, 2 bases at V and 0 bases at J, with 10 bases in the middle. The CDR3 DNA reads TGCGCCAGCAGTCAAGGGGCAGCTATGAACACTGAAGCTTTCTTT. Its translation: CASSQGAAMNTEAFF.

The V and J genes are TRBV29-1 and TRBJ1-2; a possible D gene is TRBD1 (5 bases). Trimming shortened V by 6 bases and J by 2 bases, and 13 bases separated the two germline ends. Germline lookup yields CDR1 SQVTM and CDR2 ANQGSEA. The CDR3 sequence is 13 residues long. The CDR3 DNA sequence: TGCAGCGTGGAGGGACGGATAAACTATGGCTACACCTTC. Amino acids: CSVEGRINYGYTF.

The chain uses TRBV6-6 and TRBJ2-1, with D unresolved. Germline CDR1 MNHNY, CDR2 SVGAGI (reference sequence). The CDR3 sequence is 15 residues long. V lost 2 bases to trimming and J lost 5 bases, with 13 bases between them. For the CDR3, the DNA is TGTGCCAGCAGTTACGACGGACGTCGGAACAATGAGCAGTTCTTC. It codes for CASSYDGRRNNEQFF.

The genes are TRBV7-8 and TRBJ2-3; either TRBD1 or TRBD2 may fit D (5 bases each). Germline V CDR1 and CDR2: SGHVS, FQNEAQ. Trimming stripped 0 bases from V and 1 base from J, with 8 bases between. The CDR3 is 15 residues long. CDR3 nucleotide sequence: TGTGCCAGCAGCTTAGCCCGGGGCGGCACAGATACGCAGTATTTT. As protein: CASSLARGGTDTQYF.